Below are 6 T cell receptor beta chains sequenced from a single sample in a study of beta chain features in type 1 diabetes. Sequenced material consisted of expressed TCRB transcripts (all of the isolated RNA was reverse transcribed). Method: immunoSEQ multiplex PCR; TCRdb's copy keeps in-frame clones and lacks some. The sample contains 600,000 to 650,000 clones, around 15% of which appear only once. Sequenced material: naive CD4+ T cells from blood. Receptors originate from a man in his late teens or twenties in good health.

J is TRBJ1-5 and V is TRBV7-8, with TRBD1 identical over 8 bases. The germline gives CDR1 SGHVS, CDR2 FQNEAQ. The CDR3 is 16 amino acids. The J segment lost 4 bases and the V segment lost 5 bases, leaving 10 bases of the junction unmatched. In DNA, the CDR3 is TGTGCCAGCAGCGCCGTCAACAGGGGGAAAAATCAGCCCCAGCATTTT. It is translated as CASSAVNRGKNQPQHF.

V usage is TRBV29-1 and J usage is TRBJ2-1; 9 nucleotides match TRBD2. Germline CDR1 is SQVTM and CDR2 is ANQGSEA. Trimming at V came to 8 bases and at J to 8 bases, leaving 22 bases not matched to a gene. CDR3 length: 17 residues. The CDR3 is CSPGRLGGAGGPHEQFF. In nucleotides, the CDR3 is TGCAGCCCCGGCCGCCTCGGAGGGGCGGGAGGGCCCCATGAGCAGTTCTTC.

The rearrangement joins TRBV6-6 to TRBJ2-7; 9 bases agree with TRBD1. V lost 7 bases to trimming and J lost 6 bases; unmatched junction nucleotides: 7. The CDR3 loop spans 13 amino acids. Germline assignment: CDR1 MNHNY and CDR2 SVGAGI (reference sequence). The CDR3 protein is CASITRTGVEQYF. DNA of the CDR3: TGTGCCAGCATCACCAGGACAGGGGTCGAGCAGTACTTC.

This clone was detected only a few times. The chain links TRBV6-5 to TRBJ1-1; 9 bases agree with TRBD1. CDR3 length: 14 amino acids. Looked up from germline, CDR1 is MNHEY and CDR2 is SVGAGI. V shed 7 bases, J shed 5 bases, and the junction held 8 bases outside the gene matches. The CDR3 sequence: CASNPGQGRTEAFF. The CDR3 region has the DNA TGTGCCAGCAACCCGGGACAGGGAAGAACTGAAGCTTTCTTT.

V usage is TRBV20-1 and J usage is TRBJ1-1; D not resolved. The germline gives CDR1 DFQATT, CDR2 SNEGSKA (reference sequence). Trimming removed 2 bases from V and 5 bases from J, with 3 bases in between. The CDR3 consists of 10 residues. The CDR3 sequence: CSARLTEAFF. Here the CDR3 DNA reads TGCAGTGCTAGATTGACTGAAGCTTTCTTT.

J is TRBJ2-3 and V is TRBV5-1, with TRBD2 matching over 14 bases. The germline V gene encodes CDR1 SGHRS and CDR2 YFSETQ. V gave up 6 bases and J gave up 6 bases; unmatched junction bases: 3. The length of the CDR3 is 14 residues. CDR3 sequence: CASTGTSGGDTQYF. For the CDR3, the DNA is TGCGCCAGCACCGGGACTAGCGGGGGTGATACGCAGTATTTT.